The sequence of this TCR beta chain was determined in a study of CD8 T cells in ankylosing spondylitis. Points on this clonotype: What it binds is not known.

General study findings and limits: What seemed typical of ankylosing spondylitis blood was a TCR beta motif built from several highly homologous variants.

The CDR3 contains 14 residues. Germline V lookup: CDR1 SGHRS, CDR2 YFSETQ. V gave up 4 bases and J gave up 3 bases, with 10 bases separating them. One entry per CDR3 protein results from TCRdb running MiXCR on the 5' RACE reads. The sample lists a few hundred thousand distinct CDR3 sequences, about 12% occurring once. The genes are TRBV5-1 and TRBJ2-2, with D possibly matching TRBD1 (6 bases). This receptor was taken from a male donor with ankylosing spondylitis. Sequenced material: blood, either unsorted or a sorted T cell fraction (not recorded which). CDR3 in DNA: TGCGCCAGCAGCCAACAGGGTTACACCGGGGAGCTGTTTTTT. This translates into CASSQQGYTGELFF.